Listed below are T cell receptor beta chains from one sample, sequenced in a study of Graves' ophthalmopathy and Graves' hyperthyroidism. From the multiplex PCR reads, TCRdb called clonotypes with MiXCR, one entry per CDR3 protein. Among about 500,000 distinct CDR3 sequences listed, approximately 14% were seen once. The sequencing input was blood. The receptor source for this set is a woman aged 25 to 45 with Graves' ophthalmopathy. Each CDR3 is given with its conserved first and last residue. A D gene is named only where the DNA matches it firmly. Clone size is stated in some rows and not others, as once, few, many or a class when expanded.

CDR3nt: TGTGCCACCAGTGAGCGGGGACGGACGGGCGGTGGCTACACCTTC
CDR3aa: CATSERGRTGGGYTF
len: 15
abundance: many
d_gene: NA
v_gene: TRBV24-1
j_gene: TRBJ1-2

CDR3nt: TGTGCCGGCAGCCAATGGAACAGGGCGCCCTCTGGAAACACCATATATTTT
CDR3aa: CAGSQWNRAPSGNTIYF
len: 17
abundance: few
d_gene: NA
v_gene: TRBV14
j_gene: TRBJ1-3

CDR3nt: TGTGCCAGCAGCGGACGAGCGGGGGGGCCCGTGAGAAACATTCAGTACTTC
CDR3aa: CASSGRAGGPVRNIQYF
len: 17
abundance: many
d_gene: TRBD2
v_gene: TRBV9
j_gene: TRBJ2-4

CDR3nt: TGTGTCAGTACCGAAGACAGGGGACTTTACACCGGGGAGCTGTTTTTT
CDR3aa: CVSTEDRGLYTGELFF
len: 16
abundance: NA
d_gene: TRBD1
v_gene: TRBV19
j_gene: TRBJ2-2

CDR3nt: TGTGCCAGCAGTTTAATTGGCCCCCCTATCACCGCCGGCTACACCTTC
CDR3aa: CASSLIGPPITAGYTF
len: 16
abundance: many
d_gene: NA
v_gene: TRBV7-3
j_gene: TRBJ1-2

CDR3nt: TGTGCCAGCAGCTCCCTGGGGACTAGCGGGATAGGCGGGGAGCTGTTTTTT
CDR3aa: CASSSLGTSGIGGELFF
len: 17
abundance: few
d_gene: TRBD2
v_gene: TRBV13
j_gene: TRBJ2-2

CDR3nt: TGTGCCAGCAGTTTCTCGGACAGGGAGGACCCCGGGGAGCTGTTTTTT
CDR3aa: CASSFSDREDPGELFF
len: 16
abundance: NA
d_gene: TRBD1
v_gene: TRBV6-2/TRBV6-3
j_gene: TRBJ2-2

CDR3nt: TGTGCCAGTAACCCGGACAGGGGCGGGAATCAGCCCCAGCATTTT
CDR3aa: CASNPDRGGNQPQHF
len: 15
abundance: many
d_gene: TRBD1
v_gene: TRBV19
j_gene: TRBJ1-5

CDR3nt: TGTGCCAGCAGCTTTACTAGCGGGGGCGGGGAGACCCAGTACTTC
CDR3aa: CASSFTSGGGETQYF
len: 15
abundance: many
d_gene: TRBD2
v_gene: TRBV11-2
j_gene: TRBJ2-5

CDR3nt: TGTGCCAGCAGCCAAGGAGACACTGAAGCTTTCTTT
CDR3aa: CASSQGDTEAFF
len: 12
abundance: many
d_gene: NA
v_gene: TRBV28
j_gene: TRBJ1-1

CDR3nt: TGTGCCAGCAGCGAACCGCGGGGAAATTCACCCCTCCACTTT
CDR3aa: CASSEPRGNSPLHF
len: 14
abundance: many
d_gene: NA
v_gene: TRBV6-2/TRBV6-3
j_gene: TRBJ1-6

CDR3nt: TGTGCCAGCAGCTTCCGGGACAGGGGAACCCACGAGCAGTACTTC
CDR3aa: CASSFRDRGTHEQYF
len: 15
abundance: many
d_gene: TRBD1
v_gene: TRBV7-9
j_gene: TRBJ2-7

CDR3nt: TGCAGCGCGGAGGGGGGCCATGGCTACACCTTC
CDR3aa: CSAEGGHGYTF
len: 11
abundance: many
d_gene: NA
v_gene: TRBV29-1
j_gene: TRBJ1-2

CDR3nt: TGTGCCAGCAGTTTGTGGGGGACCAGGCAGGGCAATCAGCCCCAGCATTTT
CDR3aa: CASSLWGTRQGNQPQHF
len: 17
abundance: many
d_gene: NA
v_gene: TRBV27
j_gene: TRBJ1-5

CDR3nt: TGTGCCAGCACGCGGACTAGCGGTCGTGGGGAGACCCAGTACTTC
CDR3aa: CASTRTSGRGETQYF
len: 15
abundance: many
d_gene: TRBD2
v_gene: TRBV6-1
j_gene: TRBJ2-5

CDR3nt: TGTGCCAGCATCGACAGGAGTCATCAGCCCCAGCATTTT
CDR3aa: CASIDRSHQPQHF
len: 13
abundance: many
d_gene: NA
v_gene: TRBV6-5
j_gene: TRBJ1-5

CDR3nt: TGTGCCAGCAGCCCCCGGGGGAGCAATCAGCCCCAGCATTTT
CDR3aa: CASSPRGSNQPQHF
len: 14
abundance: many
d_gene: NA
v_gene: TRBV27
j_gene: TRBJ1-5

CDR3nt: TGTGCCAGCAGCATCGGGACTAGCGTTTCCAGCGAGCAGTACTTC
CDR3aa: CASSIGTSVSSEQYF
len: 15
abundance: once
d_gene: TRBD2
v_gene: TRBV6-1
j_gene: TRBJ2-7

CDR3nt: TGTGCCACCGCGTTGACCGCCTATAATTCACCCCTCCACTTT
CDR3aa: CATALTAYNSPLHF
len: 14
abundance: many
d_gene: NA
v_gene: TRBV19
j_gene: TRBJ1-6

CDR3nt: TGTGCCAGCAGCCCTAGCGGGGCAAATCAGCCCCAGCATTTT
CDR3aa: CASSPSGANQPQHF
len: 14
abundance: NA
d_gene: NA
v_gene: TRBV7-2
j_gene: TRBJ1-5

CDR3nt: TGCAGCGGAAGACAGGGAGCGGCTGAAGCTTTCTTT
CDR3aa: CSGRQGAAEAFF
len: 12
abundance: many
d_gene: TRBD1
v_gene: TRBV29-1
j_gene: TRBJ1-1

CDR3nt: TGTGCCAGCAGTGGAATAACAGGGGTCGTATCACCCCTCCACTTT
CDR3aa: CASSGITGVVSPLHF
len: 15
abundance: many
d_gene: TRBD1
v_gene: TRBV28
j_gene: TRBJ1-6

CDR3nt: TGCAGTGCCCCTATGGACAGAACCTACGAGCAGTACTTC
CDR3aa: CSAPMDRTYEQYF
len: 13
abundance: NA
d_gene: NA
v_gene: TRBV20-1
j_gene: TRBJ2-7

CDR3nt: TGTGCCAGTAGGGGGGACAGACTCTATAGCAATCAGCCCCAGCATTTT
CDR3aa: CASRGDRLYSNQPQHF
len: 16
abundance: many
d_gene: TRBD1
v_gene: TRBV19
j_gene: TRBJ1-5

CDR3nt: TGTGCCAGCAGCCAAGGTAGCAGCGGGGGGGGGATCCAAGAGACCCAGTACTTC
CDR3aa: CASSQGSSGGGIQETQYF
len: 18
abundance: many
d_gene: TRBD2
v_gene: TRBV3-1
j_gene: TRBJ2-5

CDR3nt: TGCAGTGCTAGAGATCGCGGGAGGCCCCCCTACGAGCAGTACTTC
CDR3aa: CSARDRGRPPYEQYF
len: 15
abundance: many
d_gene: TRBD2
v_gene: TRBV20-1
j_gene: TRBJ2-7

CDR3nt: TGTGCCAGCAGCCCCCGTGGTCTGGGGGAGACCCAGTACTTC
CDR3aa: CASSPRGLGETQYF
len: 14
abundance: many
d_gene: NA
v_gene: TRBV5-6
j_gene: TRBJ2-5

CDR3nt: TGCGCCAGCACACAGGGGCCTAACTATGGCTACACCTTC
CDR3aa: CASTQGPNYGYTF
len: 13
abundance: many
d_gene: TRBD1
v_gene: TRBV10-2
j_gene: TRBJ1-2

CDR3nt: TGTGCCAGCAGTTCGACAGATTTAGCCAAAAACATTCAGTACTTC
CDR3aa: CASSSTDLAKNIQYF
len: 15
abundance: many
d_gene: NA
v_gene: TRBV6-5
j_gene: TRBJ2-4

CDR3nt: TGTGCCAGCACCATGCGGGAGACCCAGTACTTC
CDR3aa: CASTMRETQYF
len: 11
abundance: many
d_gene: NA
v_gene: TRBV28
j_gene: TRBJ2-5

CDR3nt: TGTGCCAGCAGTATGACTAGCGGGAGCACAGATACGCAGTATTTT
CDR3aa: CASSMTSGSTDTQYF
len: 15
abundance: many
d_gene: TRBD2
v_gene: TRBV6-1
j_gene: TRBJ2-3